The 31 T cell receptor beta chains below all came from one sample that was sequenced in a study of neurological immune-mediated disorders. TCRdb itself ran the 5' RACE reads through MiXCR, one entry per CDR3 protein. This sample has 17,000 or so distinct CDR3 sequences, with 27% found just once. The sequencing sample was made of PBMCs. The receptor source for this set is a man in his fifties or sixties with HTLV-1-associated myelopathy (HAM/TSP).

A few counts support this clonotype. This chain joins TRBV20-1 and TRBJ2-3, with TRBD2 identical over 7 bases. Per germline, CDR1 DFQATT and CDR2 SNEGSKA (reference sequence). The CDR3 has 13 amino acids. Trimming at V came to 4 bases and at J to 4 bases, leaving 5 bases not matched to a gene. CDR3 sequence reads: CSANGGEADTQYF. CDR3 DNA: TGCAGTGCTAATGGGGGGGAGGCAGATACGCAGTATTTT.

This clonotype was detected only a few times. The V call is TRBV20-1, the J call TRBJ1-2; 7 bases line up with TRBD1. Germline lookup yields CDR1 DFQATT and CDR2 SNEGSKA (reference sequence). The CDR3 is made up of 14 amino acids. The ends lost 1 base at V and 4 bases at J; junction bases unmatched: 6. This CDR3 is CSARGEDRSYGYTF. As DNA, the CDR3 is TGCAGTGCTAGAGGGGAGGACAGGAGCTATGGCTACACCTTC.

This clonotype was recorded a few times. The J gene is TRBJ2-6, the V gene TRBV6-5; D gene uncertain. V lost 6 bases to trimming and J lost 2 bases, with 11 bases between them. CDR3 length: 15 residues. Germline V gene sequence: CDR1 MNHEY, CDR2 SVGAGI. CDR3 DNA sequence: TGTGCCAGCAGACCCCGCGACCCTGGGGCCAACGTCCTGACTTTC. Its translation is CASRPRDPGANVLTF.

This clonotype has a handful of counts. The J gene is TRBJ2-5, the V gene TRBV5-1, with D unclear. Germline V gene data show CDR1 as SGHRS and CDR2 as YFSETQ. This CDR3 is built from 11 residues. With 4 bases removed from V and 4 bases from J, the gap between germline ends came to 5 bases. DNA of the CDR3: TGCGCCAGCAGCATTCTAGAGACCCAGTACTTC. Translating gives CASSILETQYF.

V is TRBV5-5 and J is TRBJ2-3; 8 bases align to TRBD1. Germline CDR1 is SGHKS and CDR2 is YYEKEE (reference sequence). CDR3 length: 12 amino acids. The junction had 4 bases not matched to a gene; V was cut back by 4 bases and J by 9 bases. Here the CDR3 reads CASSPQGATQYF. The CDR3, as DNA: TGTGCCAGCAGCCCCCAGGGGGCCACGCAGTATTTT.

CDR3 sequence: CSVEGGEGITDTQYF. For the CDR3, the DNA is TGCAGCGTTGAAGGCGGTGAGGGTATCACAGATACGCAGTATTTT. The chain uses TRBV29-1 and TRBJ2-3; D is possibly TRBD2 (5 bases). V gave up 1 base and J gave up 2 bases, with 13 bases separating them. CDR3 size: 15 residues. Germline V gene lookup returns CDR1 SQVTM and CDR2 ANQGSEA.

The chain couples TRBV6-4 to TRBJ1-2, with 7 bases identical to TRBD1. Looked up from germline, CDR1 is MRHNA and CDR2 is SNTAGT. With 2 bases clipped from V and 8 bases from J, the junction kept 5 bases outside the gene matches. The CDR3 is made up of 13 amino acids. The CDR3 loop is CASSDRGQSGYTF. The CDR3 nucleotides read TGTGCCAGCAGTGACCGGGGACAGTCGGGCTACACCTTC.

This chain joins TRBV20-1 and TRBJ2-3; D perhaps matches TRBD1 (6 bases). The DNA end lines up better with TRBJ1-5; the J call may be wrong. This CDR3 is 13 amino acids long. Germline CDR1 and CDR2: DFQATT and SNEGSKA (reference sequence). CDR3 sequence (DNA): TGCAGTGCCATTAGGGGGACCACAGATACGCAGCATTTT. Its protein is CSAIRGTTDTQHF.

The chain joins TRBV20-1 to TRBJ2-3, with 9 bases fitting TRBD2. V shed 0 bases, J shed 0 bases, and the junction held 16 bases outside the gene matches. The V gene's germline CDR1 is DFQATT and CDR2 SNEGSKA (reference sequence). This CDR3 spans 20 amino acids. The CDR3 protein is CSARDSPLAGGLPSTDTQYF. CDR3 DNA: TGCAGTGCTAGAGATTCCCCCCTGGCGGGGGGGCTCCCTAGCACAGATACGCAGTATTTT.

On this clonotype: Germline is not matched at one junction end, which may reflect a read error. V is TRBV29-1 and J is TRBJ1-2; tentatively, D is TRBD1 (5 bases). The CDR3 is 13 residues long. Germline V gene sequence: CDR1 SQVTM, CDR2 ANQGSEA. The CDR3 loop is CSVGDSPNYCYTF. The CDR3 DNA follows: TGCAGCGTTGGTGACAGTCCTAACTATTGCTACACCTTC.

This chain connects TRBV18 to TRBJ2-5; the match to TRBD1 covers 10 bases. V was clipped by 3 bases and J by 5 bases; unmatched bases: 6. This CDR3 contains 15 residues. Germline loops: CDR1 KGHSH, CDR2 LQKENI. CDR3 DNA: TGTGCCAGCTCACCGGACAGGGGGAATCGGGAGACCCAGTACTTC. Translating gives CASSPDRGNRETQYF.

The chain is built from TRBV20-1 and TRBJ2-3; 9 bases fit TRBD2. The ends lost 3 bases at V and 2 bases at J; junction bases unmatched: 3. CDR3 length: 14 amino acids. Looked up from germline, CDR1 is DFQATT and CDR2 is SNEGSKA (reference sequence). The CDR3 is CSARTSGYTDTQYF. The DNA of the CDR3 is TGCAGTGCTAGGACTAGCGGCTACACAGATACGCAGTATTTT.

This clonotype was counted many times. The V gene is TRBV20-1, the J gene TRBJ1-6, with D maybe TRBD1 (6 bases). Germline-derived CDR1 and CDR2 are DFQATT and SNEGSKA (reference sequence). With 2 bases removed from V and 8 bases from J, the gap between germline ends came to 13 bases. There are 14 residues in the CDR3. CDR3 sequence reads: CSARSGPGDSPLHF. CDR3 coding DNA: TGCAGTGCTAGATCCGGACCAGGGGATTCACCCCTCCACTTT.

V and J are TRBV6-6 and TRBJ2-7; D might be TRBD1 or TRBD2, each matching 7 bases. V was cut by 0 bases and J by 4 bases, with 13 bases left in between. This CDR3 region has 15 residues. The germline V gene has CDR1 MNHNY and CDR2 SVGAGI (reference sequence). The CDR3 is CASSYSRQGGYEQYF. The CDR3 DNA reads TGTGCCAGCAGTTACTCGAGACAGGGAGGGTACGAGCAGTACTTC.

This clonotype showed up many times. The chain is built from TRBV20-1 and TRBJ2-3, with D unclear. The V end was cut by 6 bases, the J end by 6 bases, with 13 bases between. The CDR3 contains 12 residues. Germline values: CDR1 DFQATT, CDR2 SNEGSKA (reference sequence). CDR3 nucleotide sequence: TGCAGTGCCCCGATAAACGGGGATACGCAGTATTTT. It is translated as CSAPINGDTQYF.

This clonotype has ten or more counts. The junction differs from germline at one of its ends, possibly a read error. The V gene is TRBV20-1, the J gene TRBJ2-5; 10 bases fit TRBD2. This CDR3 is built from 14 residues. Per germline, CDR1 DFQATT and CDR2 SNEGSKA (reference sequence). DNA for the CDR3: TGCAGCTATTCCCCGAGGACTAGCGGAGAGTCCCAGTACTTC. Its protein product is CSYSPRTSGESQYF.

Only a few counts were recorded for this clonotype. The chain uses TRBV5-6 and TRBJ1-4; D perhaps matches TRBD1 (5 bases). CDR1 is SGHDT and CDR2 is YYEEEE in the germline V gene. V shed 4 bases and J shed 0 bases, with 13 bases lying between them. The CDR3 runs to 16 residues. The CDR3 sequence is CASSDIGTATNEKLFF. CDR3 bases: TGTGCCAGCAGCGACATCGGGACGGCAACTAATGAAAAACTGTTTTTT.

This chain joins TRBV7-6 and TRBJ1-1; D remains ambiguous. This CDR3 region has 13 residues. Germline CDR1 SGHVS, CDR2 FNYEAQ. V was clipped by 1 base and J by 2 bases, with 5 bases between them. This CDR3 is CASSLEFNTEAFF. In DNA form, the CDR3 reads TGTGCCAGCAGCTTAGAGTTCAACACTGAAGCTTTCTTT.

The sample holds a few counts of this clonotype. The V call is TRBV4-2, the J call TRBJ2-7; 8 bases align to TRBD1. The CDR3 loop spans 14 amino acids. V dropped 0 bases and J dropped 6; count of bases not matched to a gene: 4. Germline CDR1 LGHNA, CDR2 YNFKEQ. The CDR3: CASSQDFGQGEQYF. The CDR3 DNA reads TGTGCCAGCAGCCAAGATTTTGGACAGGGCGAGCAGTACTTC.

This clonotype has only a few counts. The chain has TRBV7-2 and TRBJ2-1; 7 bases fit TRBD1. This CDR3 spans 14 amino acids. J gave up 13 bases and V 2 bases, and 11 bases lay outside the gene matches. Germline CDR1 and CDR2: SGHTA and FQGNSA. CDR3: CASSLLGDRDPQFF. As DNA, the CDR3 is TGTGCCAGCAGCTTATTAGGTGACAGGGATCCCCAGTTCTTC.

This clonotype was counted at least ten times. The rearrangement uses TRBV7-2 and TRBJ2-1, with 7 bases identical to TRBD2. The CDR3 consists of 14 residues. Per the germline V gene, CDR1 is SGHTA and CDR2 is FQGNSA. V shed 2 bases and J 9 bases; nucleotides not matched to a gene: 7. CDR3 residues: CASSLMAGEFEQFF. The CDR3, as DNA: TGTGCCAGCAGCTTAATGGCGGGAGAGTTTGAGCAGTTCTTC.

The table lists this clonotype with a few counts. V is TRBV27 and J is TRBJ2-3; D perhaps matches TRBD2 (7 bases). The CDR3 is 18 residues long. With 7 bases removed from V and 5 bases from J, the gap between germline ends came to 28 bases. CDR1 and CDR2 (germline): MNHEY, SMNVEV (reference sequence). CDR3 sequence reads: CASTTTRGGSHAGDTQYF. The CDR3 DNA reads TGTGCCAGCACTACTACGAGGGGGGGCTCCCACGCGGGAGATACGCAGTATTTT.

Notes on this clonotype: A much bigger clone sits one base away, suggesting this may be a read error. V is TRBV28 and J is TRBJ1-1; D unclear. There are 13 residues in the CDR3. Germline assignment: CDR1 MDHEN and CDR2 SYDVKM. Trimming took 3 bases from V and 6 from J, leaving 11 bases between them. The CDR3 coding sequence is TGTGCCAGCAGTTTGGAACATGGCTCTGAAGCTTTCTTT. Its protein is CASSLEHGSEAFF.

This clonotype was seen more than once but under ten times. The chain is built from TRBV20-1 and TRBJ2-2; 9 bases map to TRBD1. The CDR3 is 14 residues long. Germline V gene lookup returns CDR1 DFQATT and CDR2 SNEGSKA (reference sequence). The V and J ends lost 6 bases and 7 bases, in that order; junction bases with no gene match: 9. The CDR3 bases are TGCAGTGCCCCCCACAGGGGGCTTGGCGGGGAGCTGTTTTTT. This gives the protein CSAPHRGLGGELFF.

With respect to this clonotype: Germline and junction disagree at one end, which may indicate a read error. The rearrangement links TRBV5-5 to TRBJ2-1; 8 bases fit TRBD2. Looked up from germline, CDR1 is SGHKS and CDR2 is YYEKEE (reference sequence). The CDR3 extends over 16 amino acids. CDR3 loop: CVSSLSERGNYNEQFF. CDR3 sequence (DNA): TGTGTCAGCAGCCTCTCCGAGCGGGGGAACTACAATGAGCAGTTCTTC.

This clonotype is classed as medium-sized. This chain uses TRBV25-1 with TRBJ2-2; no firm D call. V dropped 3 bases and J dropped 7 bases, with 15 bases sitting between them. The germline CDR1 and CDR2 sequences are MGHDK and SYGVNS. This CDR3 comprises 15 residues. CDR3 protein: CASSDRAEGDGELFF. Written as DNA, the CDR3 is TGTGCCAGCAGTGACCGGGCAGAAGGAGACGGGGAGCTGTTTTTT.

This clonotype has at least ten counts. CDR3 sequence reads: CAISAGGGYHGYTF. CDR3 DNA sequence: TGTGCCATCAGTGCGGGAGGGGGTTATCATGGCTACACCTTC. The chain links TRBV10-3 to TRBJ1-2; tentatively, D is TRBD1 (6 bases). The CDR3 is 14 residues long. V was pared by 4 bases and J by 6 bases, with 15 bases between. Germline V gene data show CDR1 as ENHRY and CDR2 as SYGVKD.

This sequence joins TRBV12-3 or TRBV12-4 and TRBJ2-4, with no clear D. This CDR3 region has 14 residues. The V gene lost 3 bases and the J gene lost 2 bases, with 8 bases spanning the gap. The DNA for the CDR3 is TGTGCCAGCAGTTTTCTACTAACCAAAAACATTCAGTACTTC. Its protein product is CASSFLLTKNIQYF.

This sequence joins TRBV20-1 and TRBJ2-7; D is perhaps TRBD1 or TRBD2 (6 bases each). Trimming pared 2 bases from V and 2 bases from J, leaving 16 bases between. Germline V lookup: CDR1 DFQATT, CDR2 SNEGSKA (reference sequence). This CDR3 is 15 amino acids long. CDR3 nucleotide sequence: TGCAGTGCTAGACGTCCCGGGGGCAGGGCCTACGAGCAGTACTTC. Protein: CSARRPGGRAYEQYF.

This clonotype has a count of ten or more. The chain's CDR3 is CASKRGRMYGYTF. DNA for the CDR3: TGTGCCAGCAAAAGGGGGCGGATGTATGGCTACACCTTC. This chain connects TRBV6-5 to TRBJ1-2, with 7 nucleotides matching TRBD1. J was trimmed by 5 bases and V by 7 bases; bases with no gene match: 7. Germline loops: CDR1 MNHEY, CDR2 SVGAGI. CDR3 length: 13 amino acids.

V usage is TRBV10-3 and J usage is TRBJ2-1, with D perhaps given as TRBD1 or TRBD2 (5 bases each). With 7 bases removed from V and 12 bases from J, the gap between germline ends came to 19 bases. Germline V gene data show CDR1 as ENHRY and CDR2 as SYGVKD. The CDR3 totals 13 residues. The DNA of the CDR3 is TGTGCCATCAACACTCGGGACGCGTCTGGGCAGTTCTTC. Its protein is CAINTRDASGQFF.